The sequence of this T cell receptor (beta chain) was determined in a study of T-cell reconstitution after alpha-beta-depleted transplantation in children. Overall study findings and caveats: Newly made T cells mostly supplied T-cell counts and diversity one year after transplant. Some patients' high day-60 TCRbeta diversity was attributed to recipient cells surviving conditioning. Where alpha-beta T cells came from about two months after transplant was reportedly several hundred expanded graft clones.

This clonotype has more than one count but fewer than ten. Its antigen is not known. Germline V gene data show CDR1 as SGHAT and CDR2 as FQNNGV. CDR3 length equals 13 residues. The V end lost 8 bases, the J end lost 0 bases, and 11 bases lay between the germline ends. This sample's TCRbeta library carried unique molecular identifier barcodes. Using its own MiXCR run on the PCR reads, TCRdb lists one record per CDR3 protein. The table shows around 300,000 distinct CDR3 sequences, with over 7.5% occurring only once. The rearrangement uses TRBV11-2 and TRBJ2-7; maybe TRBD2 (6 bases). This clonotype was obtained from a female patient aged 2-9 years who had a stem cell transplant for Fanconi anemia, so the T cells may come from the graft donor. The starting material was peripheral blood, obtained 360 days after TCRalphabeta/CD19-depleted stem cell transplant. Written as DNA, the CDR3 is TGTGCCAGCGTGCGGGACTCCTCCTACGAGCAGTACTTC. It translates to CASVRDSSYEQYF.